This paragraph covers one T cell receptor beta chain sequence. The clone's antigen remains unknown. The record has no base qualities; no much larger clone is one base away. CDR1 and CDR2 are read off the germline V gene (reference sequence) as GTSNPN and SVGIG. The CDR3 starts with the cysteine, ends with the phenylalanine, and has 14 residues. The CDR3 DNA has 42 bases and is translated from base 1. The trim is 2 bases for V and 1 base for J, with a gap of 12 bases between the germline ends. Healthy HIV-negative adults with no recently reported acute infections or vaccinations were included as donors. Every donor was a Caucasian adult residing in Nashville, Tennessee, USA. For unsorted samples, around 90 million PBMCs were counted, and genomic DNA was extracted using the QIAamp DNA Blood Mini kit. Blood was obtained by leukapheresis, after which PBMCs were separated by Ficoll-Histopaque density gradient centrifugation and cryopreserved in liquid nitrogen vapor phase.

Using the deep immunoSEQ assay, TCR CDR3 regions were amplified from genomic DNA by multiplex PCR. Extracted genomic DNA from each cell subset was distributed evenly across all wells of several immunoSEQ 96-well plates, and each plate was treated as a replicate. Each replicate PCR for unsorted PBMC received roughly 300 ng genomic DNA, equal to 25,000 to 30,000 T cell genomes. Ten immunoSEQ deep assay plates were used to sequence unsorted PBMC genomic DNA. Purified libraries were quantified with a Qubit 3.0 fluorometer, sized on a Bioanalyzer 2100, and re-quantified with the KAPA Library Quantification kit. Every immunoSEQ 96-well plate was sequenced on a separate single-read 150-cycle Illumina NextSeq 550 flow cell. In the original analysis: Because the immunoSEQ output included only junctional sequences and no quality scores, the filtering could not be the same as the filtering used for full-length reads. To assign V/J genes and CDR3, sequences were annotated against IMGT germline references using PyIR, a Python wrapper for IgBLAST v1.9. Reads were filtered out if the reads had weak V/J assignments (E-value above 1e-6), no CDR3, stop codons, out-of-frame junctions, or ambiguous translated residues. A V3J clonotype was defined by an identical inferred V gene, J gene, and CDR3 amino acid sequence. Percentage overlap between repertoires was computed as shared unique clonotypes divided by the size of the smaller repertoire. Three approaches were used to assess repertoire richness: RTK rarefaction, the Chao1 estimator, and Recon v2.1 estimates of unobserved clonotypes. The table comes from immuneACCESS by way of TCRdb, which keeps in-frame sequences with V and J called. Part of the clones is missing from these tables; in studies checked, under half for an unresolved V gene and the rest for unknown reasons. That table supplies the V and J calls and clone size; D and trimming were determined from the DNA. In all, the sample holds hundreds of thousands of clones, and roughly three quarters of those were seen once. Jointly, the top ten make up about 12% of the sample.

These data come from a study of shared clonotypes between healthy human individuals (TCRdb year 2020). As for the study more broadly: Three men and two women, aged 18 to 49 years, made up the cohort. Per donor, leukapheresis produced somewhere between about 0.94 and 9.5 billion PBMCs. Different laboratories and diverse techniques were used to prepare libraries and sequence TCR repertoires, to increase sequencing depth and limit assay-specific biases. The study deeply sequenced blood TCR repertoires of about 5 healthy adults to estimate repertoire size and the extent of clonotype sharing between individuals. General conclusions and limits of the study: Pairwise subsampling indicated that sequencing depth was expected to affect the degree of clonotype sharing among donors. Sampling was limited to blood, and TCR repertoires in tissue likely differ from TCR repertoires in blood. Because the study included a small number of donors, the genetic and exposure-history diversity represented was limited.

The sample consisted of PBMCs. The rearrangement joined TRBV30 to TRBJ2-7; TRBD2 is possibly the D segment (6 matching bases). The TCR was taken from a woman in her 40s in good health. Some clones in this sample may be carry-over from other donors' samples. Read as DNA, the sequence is TGTGCCTGGAGTTCGGGACTGATTTCCTACGAGCAGTACTTC. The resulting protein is CAWSSGLISYEQYF. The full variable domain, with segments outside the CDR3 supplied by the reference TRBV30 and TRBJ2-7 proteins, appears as SQTIHQWPATLVQPVGSPLSLECTVEGTSNPNLYWYRQAAGRGLQLLFYSVGIGQISSEVPQNLSASRPQDRQFILSSKKLLLSDSGFYLCAWSSGLISYEQYFGPGTRLTVT.